The rows below give T cell receptor beta chains drawn from one sample of a study of blood T cell repertoires in COVID-19. Sequencing was performed with immunoSEQ multiplex PCR; in TCRdb, only in-frame clones are kept and a portion is missing. The sample lists fewer than 350,000 clones, roughly 91% occurring once. Sequencing input: PBMCs or T cells enriched from blood (not recorded which). The source is a woman aged 55-69 years in a cohort exposed to, infected with or recovered from COVID-19 (not recorded which). Both conserved end residues are part of each CDR3. A D gene is named only where the DNA matches it firmly. Not all rows give a size; the values are once, few, many and, for expanded clones, a class.

J gene,D gene,clone size,V gene,CDR3 protein,CDR3 DNA
TRBJ2-1,NA,NA,TRBV21-1,CASSKHSYNEQFF,TGTGCCAGCAGCAAACACTCCTACAATGAGCAGTTCTTC
TRBJ1-1,NA,NA,TRBV6-5,CASSSWGVETEAFF,TGTGCCAGCAGCTCCTGGGGAGTTGAGACTGAAGCTTTCTTT
TRBJ2-2,NA,NA,TRBV6-1,CASSDVNTGELFF,TGTGCCAGCAGTGACGTGAACACCGGGGAGCTGTTTTTT
TRBJ2-7,NA,NA,TRBV12-2,CASRLASPRTGEDYEQYF,TGTGCAAGTCGCTTAGCGAGCCCGAGGACAGGGGAAGACTACGAGCAGTACTTC
TRBJ2-3,NA,NA,TRBV5-1,CASTRAGRHSTDTQYF,TGCGCCAGCACCCGGGCGGGCCGCCATAGCACAGATACGCAGTATTTT
TRBJ1-5,NA,NA,TRBV21-1,CASSKRKGVRQPQHF,TGTGCCAGCAGCAAAAGGAAGGGGGTGAGACAGCCCCAGCATTTT
TRBJ2-3,TRBD1,NA,TRBV28,CASSPTGTGITDTQYF,TGTGCCAGCAGTCCGACCGGGACAGGGATTACAGATACGCAGTATTTT
TRBJ2-4,TRBD2,NA,TRBV5-8,CASSQEREGLLNIQYF,TGTGCCAGCAGCCAGGAGCGGGAGGGCCTTTTAAACATTCAGTACTTC
TRBJ2-5,TRBD2,NA,TRBV24-1,CATSDPALDPSGRAQETQYF,TGTGCCACCAGTGACCCAGCACTCGACCCTAGCGGGAGGGCCCAAGAGACCCAGTACTTC
TRBJ2-7,TRBD2,NA,TRBV2,CASSEELAGSYEQYF,TGTGCCAGCAGTGAAGAGCTAGCGGGGTCCTACGAGCAGTACTTC
TRBJ2-5,TRBD2,NA,TRBV10-2,CASSLAGSRETQYF,TGCGCCAGCAGCCTAGCGGGTTCCCGAGAGACCCAGTACTTC
TRBJ2-7,NA,NA,TRBV5-1,CASSSSGTRYEQYF,TGCGCCAGCAGCTCCTCCGGGACAAGATACGAGCAGTACTTC
TRBJ1-5,NA,NA,TRBV15,CATSRDRGWVQPQHF,TGTGCCACCAGCAGAGATCGGGGGTGGGTTCAGCCCCAGCATTTT
TRBJ1-1,NA,once,TRBV7-2,CASSFHGGGGTEAFF,TGTGCCAGCAGCTTCCACGGCGGAGGCGGCACTGAAGCTTTCTTT
TRBJ1-3,NA,once,TRBV30,CAWSEQGSGNTIYF,TGTGCCTGGAGTGAGCAGGGATCCGGAAACACCATATATTTT
TRBJ2-7,TRBD1,NA,TRBV12-3/TRBV12-4,CASSSTGGNEQYF,TGTGCCAGCAGTTCTACAGGGGGCAACGAGCAGTACTTC
TRBJ2-5,NA,NA,TRBV6-5,CASSYSPGKETQYF,TGTGCCAGCAGTTACTCCCCAGGGAAAGAGACCCAGTACTTC
TRBJ1-2,NA,NA,TRBV9,CASSAPRGVDSPYGYTF,TGTGCCAGCAGCGCTCCACGGGGGGTGGACAGCCCCTATGGCTACACCTTC
TRBJ2-4,TRBD1,NA,TRBV2,CASKGTGKTKNIQYF,TGTGCCAGCAAGGGGACAGGGAAAACCAAAAACATTCAGTACTTC
TRBJ2-5,TRBD1,NA,TRBV5-1,CASSLIQGAKETQYF,TGCGCCAGCAGCTTAATACAGGGGGCAAAAGAGACCCAGTACTTC
TRBJ2-7,NA,NA,TRBV7-6,CASSLVTGSYEQYF,TGTGCCAGCAGCTTAGTCACAGGGTCCTACGAGCAGTACTTC
TRBJ2-7,TRBD1,NA,TRBV27,CASSSSLGDRGYF,TGTGCCAGCAGTTCGTCCTTGGGGGACAGGGGCTACTTC
TRBJ2-1,NA,NA,TRBV18,CASSPGQGGGEQFF,TGTGCCAGCTCACCTGGGCAGGGGGGAGGTGAGCAGTTCTTC
TRBJ2-1,NA,NA,TRBV29-1,CSVENQEGYLDEQFF,TGCAGCGTTGAAAACCAGGAGGGTTATTTGGATGAGCAGTTCTTC
TRBJ2-3,TRBD2,NA,TRBV29-1,CSVRGGGTDTQYF,TGCAGCGTTCGGGGGGGTGGGACAGATACGCAGTATTTT
TRBJ1-5,TRBD1,NA,TRBV6-5,CASSPGQGGNQPQHF,TGTGCCAGCAGCCCGGGACAGGGCGGCAATCAGCCCCAGCATTTT
TRBJ2-4,TRBD1,NA,TRBV5-1,CASSPGTGYNIQYF,TGCGCCAGCAGCCCCGGGACAGGGTATAACATTCAGTACTTC
TRBJ1-6,TRBD1,once,TRBV18,CASSGTGVSPLHF,TGTGCCAGCTCTGGGACAGGGGTTTCACCCCTCCACTTT
TRBJ1-1,TRBD1,NA,TRBV6-5,CASGLTGTTEAFF,TGTGCCAGCGGATTGACAGGGACCACTGAAGCTTTCTTT
TRBJ2-2,TRBD2,NA,TRBV19,CASSMVGTSANTGELFF,TGTGCCAGTAGTATGGTCGGGACTAGCGCGAACACCGGGGAGCTGTTTTTT
TRBJ1-3,NA,NA,TRBV14,CASSQDPVRNSGNTIYF,TGTGCCAGCAGCCAAGACCCCGTCCGTAACTCTGGAAACACCATATATTTT
TRBJ2-4,TRBD1,NA,TRBV7-2,CASSSTGTEFKNIQYF,TGTGCCAGCAGCTCGACCGGGACAGAGTTCAAAAACATTCAGTACTTC
TRBJ1-6,TRBD1,once,TRBV5-4,CASSLRGQGYSPLHF,TGTGCCAGCAGCCTCCGGGGACAGGGGTATTCACCCCTCCACTTT
TRBJ2-7,NA,few,TRBV21-1,CASSNASSHEQYF,TGTGCCAGCAGCAATGCTAGTAGCCACGAGCAGTACTTC
TRBJ1-6,TRBD1,NA,TRBV6-1,CASSEPQTGFNSPLHF,TGTGCCAGCAGTGAGCCGCAGACAGGGTTCAATTCACCCCTCCACTTT
TRBJ2-7,TRBD1,NA,TRBV6-5,CASSFSGTGGEQYF,TGTGCCAGCAGTTTTTCCGGGACAGGAGGCGAGCAGTACTTC
TRBJ2-1,NA,NA,TRBV6-2/TRBV6-3,CASSYPFRTDNEQFF,TGTGCCAGCAGTTACCCTTTTAGGACAGACAATGAGCAGTTCTTC
TRBJ2-1,TRBD2,once,TRBV6-4,CASSPGTSGDNEQFF,TGTGCCAGCAGTCCCGGGACTAGCGGAGACAATGAGCAGTTCTTC
TRBJ1-1,NA,NA,TRBV11-3,CASSFIPNTEAFF,TGTGCCAGCAGCTTCATTCCGAACACTGAAGCTTTCTTT
TRBJ1-2,NA,NA,TRBV7-2,CASSLVAGVYGYTF,TGTGCCAGCAGCTTAGTCGCGGGAGTCTATGGCTACACCTTC
TRBJ2-1,NA,once,TRBV3-1/TRBV3-2,CASSAPSGGYNEQFF,TGTGCCAGCAGCGCCCCTAGTGGTGGCTACAATGAGCAGTTCTTC
TRBJ2-1,NA,NA,TRBV7-3,CASSPYGSSYNEQFF,TGTGCCAGCAGCCCGTACGGGAGCTCCTACAATGAGCAGTTCTTC
TRBJ1-1,NA,NA,TRBV7-3,CASSLRPGGGSMNTEAFF,TGTGCCAGCAGCTTACGGCCCGGCGGGGGGAGCATGAACACTGAAGCTTTCTTT
TRBJ2-1,TRBD2,NA,TRBV7-2,CASSLGGPSYNEQFF,TGTGCCAGCAGCTTGGGAGGGCCCTCCTACAATGAGCAGTTCTTC
TRBJ1-5,TRBD1,NA,TRBV28,CASRDRGSPQPQHF,TGTGCCAGCAGGGACAGGGGATCCCCTCAGCCCCAGCATTTT
TRBJ2-3,NA,NA,TRBV7-9,CASSQGTTDTQYF,TGTGCCAGCAGTCAGGGGACCACAGATACGCAGTATTTT
TRBJ2-3,NA,NA,TRBV24-1,CATRARDTSTDTQYF,TGTGCCACCAGGGCTCGGGACACAAGCACAGATACGCAGTATTTT
TRBJ2-7,TRBD2,NA,TRBV24-1,CATGQRGLAGGPVNEQYF,TGTGCCACGGGTCAACGAGGACTAGCGGGAGGGCCGGTGAACGAGCAGTACTTC
TRBJ2-1,TRBD2,NA,TRBV5-4,CASGLVISGSINEQFF,TGTGCCAGCGGACTAGTGATCAGCGGGAGTATCAATGAGCAGTTCTTC
TRBJ1-2,TRBD1,NA,TRBV7-9,CASSAGGQGAFGYTF,TGTGCCAGCAGCGCCGGGGGACAGGGGGCCTTTGGCTACACCTTC
TRBJ2-1,TRBD2,NA,TRBV9,CASGGTINNEQFF,TGTGCCAGCGGCGGGACTATAAACAATGAGCAGTTCTTC
TRBJ2-2,TRBD1,NA,TRBV24-1,CATSDQTGFTGELFF,TGTGCCACCAGTGATCAGACAGGGTTCACCGGGGAGCTGTTTTTT
TRBJ2-3,TRBD1,NA,TRBV28,CASSEDRGGGRGGF,TGTGCCAGCAGTGAAGACAGGGGAGGTGGGCGGGGAGGTTTT
TRBJ1-2,TRBD1,few,TRBV29-1,CSVVKRDRDGYTF,TGCAGCGTTGTTAAACGGGACAGGGATGGCTACACCTTC
TRBJ2-1,TRBD1,NA,TRBV7-3,CASSFGQGGNEQFF,TGTGCCAGCAGCTTCGGACAGGGGGGCAATGAGCAGTTCTTC
TRBJ2-7,TRBD1,NA,TRBV28,CASSLGGTGGYEQYF,TGTGCCAGCAGTTTAGGGGGAACAGGGGGGTACGAGCAGTACTTC
TRBJ2-5,NA,NA,TRBV7-9,CASSDGGRTQETQYF,TGTGCCAGCAGCGACGGGGGACGTACCCAAGAGACCCAGTACTTC